A selection of T cell receptor beta chains follows, all from one sample in a study of Ad26.COV2.S vaccination and SARS-CoV-2 variants. The repertoire was sequenced with immunoSEQ multiplex PCR; TCRdb's copy has only in-frame clones and lacks some. The profile shows nearly 400,000 clones, roughly 90% of them singletons. The material sequenced was peripheral blood, taken in a trial of Ad26.COV2.S vaccine versus placebo. The origin of the receptors is a person aged 18 to 59 who received the Ad26.COV2.S COVID-19 vaccine or a placebo. CDR3s leave out the opening cysteine and the closing phenylalanine or tryptophan.

>TRBJ1-4|TRBV2
ASRFRGRGEKLF
>TRBJ2-1|TRBV30
AWSGVVSSYNEQF
>TRBJ1-1|TRBV5-6
ASSPHLGQRNTEAF
>TRBJ1-1|TRBV7-6
ASGIGQNTEAF
>TRBJ2-5|TRBV11-2
ASETGGAQTQY
>TRBJ2-3|TRBV5-6
ASSLAGKGAQADTQY
>TRBJ2-3|TRBV10-2
ASRGLVTDTQY
>TRBJ2-5|TRBV7-9
ASSLFGAARGAQY
>TRBJ2-2|TRBV5-1
ASSFAGQGTGELF
>TRBJ2-5|TRBV19
ASSLGQDEEETQY
>TRBJ1-5|TRBV7-3
ASSLSDRAHQPQH
>TRBJ1-2|TRBV25-1
ASSNTGLNYGYT
>TRBJ2-7|TRBV6-1
ASSEVPGPYEQY
>TRBJ2-7|TRBV11-2
ASSQGGLAATYEQY
>TRBJ2-3|TRBV5-1
ASSFSGRGTDTQY
>TRBJ2-3|TRBV21-1
ASSPRGASSTDTQY
>TRBJ2-1|TRBV10-1
ASSESASGNSYNEQF
>TRBJ2-1|TRBV28
ATAKPPSSSGSYNEQF
>TRBJ2-1|TRBV5-4
ASSSPQTGISYNEQF
>TRBJ1-2|TRBV10-3
AISVGQGNYGYT
>TRBJ2-5|TRBV15
ATSRDPPKDRGEETQY
>TRBJ2-1|TRBV5-1
ASRGTSLLSSYNEQF
>TRBJ2-5|TRBV2
ASRGEPGETQY
>TRBJ1-5|TRBV20-1
SARHQPQH
>TRBJ2-1|TRBV6-5
ASSRLAGVNEQF
>TRBJ2-2|TRBV7-2
ASSPGQGANTGELF
>TRBJ1-5|TRBV7-2
ASSLDRGPNQPQH
>TRBJ2-1|TRBV20-1
SASPPHGRAVGEQF
>TRBJ2-1|TRBV7-2
ASSLLGGQF
>TRBJ1-2|TRBV3-1/TRBV3-2
ASSQDLNGYT
>TRBJ1-5|TRBV7-9
ASSLHKGPSPQH